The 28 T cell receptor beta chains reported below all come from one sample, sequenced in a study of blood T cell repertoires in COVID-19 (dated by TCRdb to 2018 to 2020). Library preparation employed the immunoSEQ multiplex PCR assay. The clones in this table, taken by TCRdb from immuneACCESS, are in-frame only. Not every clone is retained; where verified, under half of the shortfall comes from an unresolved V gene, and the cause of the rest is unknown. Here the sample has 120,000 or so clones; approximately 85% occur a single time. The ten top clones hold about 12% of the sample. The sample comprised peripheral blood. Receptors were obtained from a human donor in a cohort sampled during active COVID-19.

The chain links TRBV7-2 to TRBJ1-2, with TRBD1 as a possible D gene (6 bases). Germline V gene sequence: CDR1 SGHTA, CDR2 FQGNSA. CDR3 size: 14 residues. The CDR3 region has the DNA TGTGTCCCCAGCCCCCCGGGGGGCTTCTATGGCTACACCTTC. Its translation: CVPSPPGGFYGYTF.

The CDR3 DNA sequence: TGTGCCAGCAGCTCCCCTAGCGGGGGGGCTGGGAATGAGCAGTTCTTC. Its translation: CASSSPSGGAGNEQFF. The gene calls are TRBV7-9 and TRBJ2-1; TRBD2 matches at 12 bases. This CDR3 is built from 16 residues. Germline CDR1 SEHNR, CDR2 FQNEAQ (reference sequence). Unmatched junction bases numbered 8, after V lost 4 bases and J lost 7 bases.

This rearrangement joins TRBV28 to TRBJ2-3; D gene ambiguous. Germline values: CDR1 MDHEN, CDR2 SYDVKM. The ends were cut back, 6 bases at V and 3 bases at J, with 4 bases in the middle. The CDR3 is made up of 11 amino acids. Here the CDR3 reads CASSLTDTQYF. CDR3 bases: TGTGCCAGCAGCCTAACAGATACGCAGTATTTT.

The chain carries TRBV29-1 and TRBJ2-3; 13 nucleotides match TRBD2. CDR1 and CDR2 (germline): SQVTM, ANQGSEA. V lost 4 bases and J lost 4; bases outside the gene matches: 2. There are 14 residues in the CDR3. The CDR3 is CSVAGLAGPDTQYF. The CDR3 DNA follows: TGCAGCGTTGCGGGACTAGCGGGGCCAGATACGCAGTATTTT.

The CDR3 here is CASSLVGANEKLFF. CDR3 bases: TGTGCCAGCAGCTTAGTGGGAGCTAATGAAAAACTGTTTTTT. The genes are TRBV7-2 and TRBJ1-4; D unclear. The germline V gene encodes CDR1 SGHTA and CDR2 FQGNSA. The V gene lost 1 base and the J gene lost 3 bases, with 6 bases spanning the gap. The length of the CDR3 is 14 residues.

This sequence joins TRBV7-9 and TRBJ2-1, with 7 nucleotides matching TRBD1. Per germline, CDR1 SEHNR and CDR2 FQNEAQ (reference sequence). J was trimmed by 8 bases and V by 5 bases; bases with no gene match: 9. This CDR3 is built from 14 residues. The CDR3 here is CASSITTGEHEQFF. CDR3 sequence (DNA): TGTGCCAGCAGCATTACAACAGGGGAGCATGAGCAGTTCTTC.

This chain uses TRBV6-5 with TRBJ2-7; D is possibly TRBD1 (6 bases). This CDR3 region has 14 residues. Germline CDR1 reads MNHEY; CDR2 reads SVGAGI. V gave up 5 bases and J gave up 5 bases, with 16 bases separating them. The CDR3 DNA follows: TGTGCCAGCAGTCCTACCACAGGGCGGAACGAGCAGTACTTC. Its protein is CASSPTTGRNEQYF.

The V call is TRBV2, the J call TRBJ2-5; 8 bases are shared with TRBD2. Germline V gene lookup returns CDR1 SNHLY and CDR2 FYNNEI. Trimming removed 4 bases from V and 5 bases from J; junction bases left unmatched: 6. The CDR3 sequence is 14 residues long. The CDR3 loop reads CASSVGGAGETQYF. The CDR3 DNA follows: TGTGCCAGCAGTGTCGGGGGGGCCGGGGAGACCCAGTACTTC.

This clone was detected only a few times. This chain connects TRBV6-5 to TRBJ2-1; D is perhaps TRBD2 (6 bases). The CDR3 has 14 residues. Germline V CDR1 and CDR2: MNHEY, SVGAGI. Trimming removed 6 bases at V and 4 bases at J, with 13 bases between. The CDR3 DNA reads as TGTGCCAGCAGCGCGAACGGGGGTTACAATGAGCAGTTCTTC. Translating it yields CASSANGGYNEQFF.

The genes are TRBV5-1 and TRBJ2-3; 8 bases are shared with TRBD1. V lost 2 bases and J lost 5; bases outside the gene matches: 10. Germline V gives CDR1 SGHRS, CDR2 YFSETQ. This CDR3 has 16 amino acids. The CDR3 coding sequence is TGCGCCAGCAGCTTCCAGGACAGGGAAGGAGGAGATACGCAGTATTTT. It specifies CASSFQDREGGDTQYF.

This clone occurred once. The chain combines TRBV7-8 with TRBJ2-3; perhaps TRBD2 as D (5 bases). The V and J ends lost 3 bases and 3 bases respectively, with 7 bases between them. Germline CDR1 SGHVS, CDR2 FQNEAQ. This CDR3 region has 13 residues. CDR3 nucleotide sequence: TGTGCCAGCAGCTTTAGGGAGACAGATACGCAGTATTTT. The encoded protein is CASSFRETDTQYF.

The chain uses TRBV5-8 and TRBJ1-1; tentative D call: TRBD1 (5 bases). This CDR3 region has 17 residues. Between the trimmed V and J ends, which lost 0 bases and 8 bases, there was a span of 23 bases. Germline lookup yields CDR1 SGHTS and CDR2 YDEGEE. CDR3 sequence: CASSLAATVLPGGEAFF. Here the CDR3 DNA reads TGTGCCAGCAGCTTGGCCGCGACAGTTCTTCCCGGTGGAGAAGCTTTCTTT.

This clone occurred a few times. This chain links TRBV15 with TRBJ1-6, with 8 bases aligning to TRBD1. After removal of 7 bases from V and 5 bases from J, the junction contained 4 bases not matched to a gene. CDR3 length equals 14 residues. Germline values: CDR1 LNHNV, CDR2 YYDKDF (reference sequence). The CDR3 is CATNPQGDNSPLHF. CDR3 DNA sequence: TGTGCCACCAACCCACAGGGGGATAATTCACCCCTCCACTTT.

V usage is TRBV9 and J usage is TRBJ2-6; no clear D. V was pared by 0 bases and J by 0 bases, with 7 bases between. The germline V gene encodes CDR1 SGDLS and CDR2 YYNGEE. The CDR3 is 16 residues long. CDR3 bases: TGTGCCAGCAGCGTAGCTGGCCACTCTGGGGCCAACGTCCTGACTTTC. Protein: CASSVAGHSGANVLTF.

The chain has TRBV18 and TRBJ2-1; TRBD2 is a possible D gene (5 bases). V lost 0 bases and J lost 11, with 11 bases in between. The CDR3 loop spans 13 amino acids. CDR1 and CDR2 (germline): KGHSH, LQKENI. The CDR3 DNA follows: TGTGCCAGCTCACCACCGTCCGGGGAAAAGCAGTTCTTC. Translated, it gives CASSPPSGEKQFF.

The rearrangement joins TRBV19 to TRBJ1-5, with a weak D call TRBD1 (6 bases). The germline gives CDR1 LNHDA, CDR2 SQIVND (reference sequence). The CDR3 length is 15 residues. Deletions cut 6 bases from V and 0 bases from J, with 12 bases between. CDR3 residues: CASSRQETSNQPQHF. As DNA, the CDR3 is TGTGCCAGTAGCCGACAGGAGACTAGCAATCAGCCCCAGCATTTT. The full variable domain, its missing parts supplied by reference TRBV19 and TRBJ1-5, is DGGITQSPKYLFRKEGQNVTLSCEQNLNHDAMYWYRQDPGQGLRLIYYSQIVNDFQKGDIAEGYSVSREKKESFPLTVTSAQKNPTAFYLCASSRQETSNQPQHFGDGTRLSIL.

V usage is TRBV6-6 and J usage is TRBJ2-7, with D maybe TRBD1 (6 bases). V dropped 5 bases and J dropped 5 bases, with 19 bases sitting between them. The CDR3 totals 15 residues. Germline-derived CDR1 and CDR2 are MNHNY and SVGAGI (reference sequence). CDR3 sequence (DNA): TGTGCCAGCAGTCAAACGGGGCAGGGGCTCGACGAGCAGTACTTC. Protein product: CASSQTGQGLDEQYF.

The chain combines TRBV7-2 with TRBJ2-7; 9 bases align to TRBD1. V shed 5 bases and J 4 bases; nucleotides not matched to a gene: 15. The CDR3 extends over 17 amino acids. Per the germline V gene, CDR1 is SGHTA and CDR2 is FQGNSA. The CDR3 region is CASSPRVPGQGGYEQYF. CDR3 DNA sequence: TGTGCCAGCAGCCCAAGGGTTCCGGGACAGGGTGGGTACGAGCAGTACTTC. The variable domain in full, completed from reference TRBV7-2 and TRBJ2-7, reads GAGVSQSPSNKVTEKGKDVELRCDPISGHTALYWYRQSLGQGLEFLIYFQGNSAPDKSGLPSDRFSAERTGGSVSTLTIQRTQQEDSAVYLCASSPRVPGQGGYEQYFGPGTRLTVT.

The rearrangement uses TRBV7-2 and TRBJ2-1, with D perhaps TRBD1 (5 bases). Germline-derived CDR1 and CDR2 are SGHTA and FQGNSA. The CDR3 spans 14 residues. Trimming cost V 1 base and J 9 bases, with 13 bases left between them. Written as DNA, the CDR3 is TGTGCCAGCAGCTTAGGCAGGGAATCTGTTGAGCAGTTCTTC. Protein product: CASSLGRESVEQFF.

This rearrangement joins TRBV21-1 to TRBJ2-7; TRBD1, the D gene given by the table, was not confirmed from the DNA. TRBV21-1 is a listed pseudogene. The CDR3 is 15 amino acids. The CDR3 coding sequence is TGTGCCAGCAGCTTAGACAGGCACCTATCCTACGAGCAGTACTTC. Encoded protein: CASSLDRHLSYEQYF.

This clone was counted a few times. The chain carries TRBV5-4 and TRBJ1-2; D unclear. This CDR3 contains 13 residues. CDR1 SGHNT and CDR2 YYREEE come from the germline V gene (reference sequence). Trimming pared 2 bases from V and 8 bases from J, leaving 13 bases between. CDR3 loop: CASSFSGEWGYTF. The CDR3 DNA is TGTGCCAGCAGCTTTTCCGGGGAGTGGGGCTACACCTTC.

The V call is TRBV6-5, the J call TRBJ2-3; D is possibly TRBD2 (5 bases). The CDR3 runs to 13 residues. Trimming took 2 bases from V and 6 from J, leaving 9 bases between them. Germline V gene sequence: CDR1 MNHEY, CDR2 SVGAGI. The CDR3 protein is CASSYTSWDTQYF. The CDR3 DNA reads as TGTGCCAGCAGTTACACTAGTTGGGATACGCAGTATTTT.

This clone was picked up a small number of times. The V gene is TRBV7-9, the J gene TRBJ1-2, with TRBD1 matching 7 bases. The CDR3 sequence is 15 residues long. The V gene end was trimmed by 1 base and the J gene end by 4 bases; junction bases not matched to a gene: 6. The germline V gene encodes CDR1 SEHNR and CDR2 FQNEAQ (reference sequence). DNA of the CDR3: TGTGCCAGCAGCTTAGTAGGCACAGGGGCCTATGGCTACACCTTC. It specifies CASSLVGTGAYGYTF.

The CDR3 here is CASSVTERGGRGTQYF. The CDR3 region has the DNA TGTGCCAGCAGCGTAACAGAGCGGGGGGGAAGAGGTACGCAGTATTTT. The V and J genes are TRBV9 and TRBJ2-3; 10 bases line up with TRBD2. V lost 1 base and J lost 8; bases outside the gene matches: 10. Germline V gives CDR1 SGDLS, CDR2 YYNGEE. This CDR3 contains 16 residues.

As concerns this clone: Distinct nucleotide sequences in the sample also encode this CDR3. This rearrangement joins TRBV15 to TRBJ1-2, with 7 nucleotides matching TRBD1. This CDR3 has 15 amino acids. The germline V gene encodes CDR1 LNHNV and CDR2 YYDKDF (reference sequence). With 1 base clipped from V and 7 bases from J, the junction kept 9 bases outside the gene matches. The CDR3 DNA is TGTGCCACCAGCAGAGGCCGACAGGGACTGGGTGGCTACACCTTC. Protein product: CATSRGRQGLGGYTF.

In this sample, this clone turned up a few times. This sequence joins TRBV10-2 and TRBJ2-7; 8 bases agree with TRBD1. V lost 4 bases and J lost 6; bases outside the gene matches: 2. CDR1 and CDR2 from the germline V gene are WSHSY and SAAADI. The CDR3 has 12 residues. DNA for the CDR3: TGCGCCAGCAGTGGGACAGGGACCGAGCAGTACTTC. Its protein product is CASSGTGTEQYF.

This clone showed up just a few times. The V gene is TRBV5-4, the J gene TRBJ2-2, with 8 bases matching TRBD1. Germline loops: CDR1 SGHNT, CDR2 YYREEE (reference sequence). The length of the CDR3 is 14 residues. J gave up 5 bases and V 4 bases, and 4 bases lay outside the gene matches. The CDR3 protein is CASSGQGITGELFF. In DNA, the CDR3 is TGTGCCAGCAGCGGACAGGGAATAACCGGGGAGCTGTTTTTT.

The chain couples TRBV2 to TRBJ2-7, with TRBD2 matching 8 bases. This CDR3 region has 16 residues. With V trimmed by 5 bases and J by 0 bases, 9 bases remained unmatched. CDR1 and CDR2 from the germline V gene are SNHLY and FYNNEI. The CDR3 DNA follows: TGTGCCAGCAGTAGAAGCGGGGGAACAACCTCCTACGAGCAGTACTTC. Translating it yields CASSRSGGTTSYEQYF.